The 3 T cell receptor beta chains below come from one sample, sequenced in a study of blood T cell repertoires in COVID-19. Repertoires were generated with immunoSEQ multiplex PCR, while TCRdb's copy carries only in-frame clones and drops some. The repertoire includes around 68,000 clones, more than 65% of them detected once, and roughly 9.8% sits in the top ten. The source material was peripheral blood. These receptors all stem from a woman between 45 and 60 years old with acute or convalescent COVID-19.

This clone was recorded once. The chain uses TRBV5-6 and TRBJ2-7, with 7 nucleotides matching TRBD1. The J segment lost 2 bases and the V segment lost 0 bases, leaving 5 bases of the junction unmatched. The CDR3 is 15 residues long. CDR1 is SGHDT and CDR2 is YYEEEE in the germline V gene. The CDR3 nucleotides read TGTGCCAGCAGCTTGGAGGACAGGCCAGCCTACGAGCAGTACTTC. As protein: CASSLEDRPAYEQYF.

The chain combines TRBV15 with TRBJ2-2; possibly TRBD1 for D (6 bases). CDR3 size: 14 residues. CDR1 and CDR2 from the germline V gene are LNHNV and YYDKDF (reference sequence). Between the trimmed V and J ends, which lost 3 bases and 8 bases, there was a span of 13 bases. CDR3: CATSRDSLTGELFF. CDR3 nucleotide sequence: TGTGCCACCAGCAGGGACAGCCTGACTGGGGAGCTGTTTTTT.

This clone occurred many times. The genes are TRBV28 and TRBJ2-2; D is unresolved. This CDR3 is 14 amino acids long. The germline V and J ends were trimmed by 6 bases and 1 base, with 9 bases remaining between them. The V gene's germline CDR1 is MDHEN and CDR2 SYDVKM. The CDR3 nucleotides are TGTGCCAGCAGCGAGAGCGAGAACACCGGGGAGCTGTTTTTT. Translated, it gives CASSESENTGELFF.